This T cell receptor (beta chain) was profiled in a study of identical twins. Study conclusions and caveats: Beta out-of-frame sequences showed weaker excess twin sharing.

From the 5' RACE reads, TCRdb called clonotypes with MiXCR, one entry per CDR3 protein. The sample gives fewer than 450,000 distinct CDR3 sequences, roughly 9% of which show up once; 8% to 10% is in the top ten. This clonotype has ten or more counts. Its antigen is currently unknown. Germline-derived CDR1 and CDR2 are SNHLY and FYNNEI. The V segment lost 11 bases and the J segment 3 bases; nucleotides outside the gene matches: 10. The CDR3 is 13 amino acids. All donors were healthy, and all were Caucasian. This TCR was recovered from a woman between 45 and 65 years old in good health. The chain joins TRBV2 to TRBJ2-7, with 7 bases lining up with TRBD2. The sample was naive T cells sorted from blood. CDR3 DNA sequence: TGTGCCCTCAGGGAGGGGATTCACTACGAGCAGTACGTC. Translation: CALREGIHYEQYV.